This passage covers 5 T cell receptor beta chains from one sample sequenced in a study of T cells in localized non-small cell lung cancer. Sequencing used immunoSEQ multiplex PCR; TCRdb keeps in-frame clones, though not all of them. Of 35,000 to 45,000 clones in the sample, around 79% are singletons; the top ten hold 17%. The material sequenced was peripheral blood, taken before any cancer treatment. The origin of the receptors is a male donor older than 55 with stage III squamous cell lung carcinoma.

This clone was seen just once. The chain couples TRBV6-5 to TRBJ2-7, with D unclear. This CDR3 is built from 14 residues. Trimming stripped 5 bases from V and 4 bases from J, with 15 bases between. The germline V gene has CDR1 MNHEY and CDR2 SVGAGI. CDR3 DNA sequence: TGTGCCAGCAGTGAAGTGGCAGGTGGATACGAGCAGTACTTC. Translated: CASSEVAGGYEQYF.

This chain joins TRBV6-1 and TRBJ1-5, with a tentative D call TRBD1 (6 bases). CDR1 and CDR2 (germline): MNHNS, SASEGT. V dropped 3 bases and J dropped 7 bases, with 16 bases sitting between them. This CDR3 region has 15 residues. CDR3 sequence: CASSDVTGASQPQHF. The CDR3 bases are TGTGCCAGCAGTGACGTGACGGGGGCATCACAGCCCCAGCATTTT.

This chain connects TRBV18 to TRBJ1-3; D possibly corresponds to TRBD1 (6 bases). The CDR3 totals 16 residues. Looked up from germline, CDR1 is KGHSH and CDR2 is LQKENI. The V gene lost 4 bases and the J gene lost 0 bases, with 13 bases spanning the gap. This CDR3 reads CASSRGGQDSGNTIYF. CDR3 bases: TGTGCCAGCTCACGGGGGGGACAAGACTCTGGAAACACCATATATTTT. Complete variable domain (other parts from reference TRBV18 and TRBJ1-3): NAGVMQNPRHLVRRRGQEARLRCSPMKGHSHVYWYRQLPEEGLKFMVYLQKENIIDESGMPKERFSAEFPKEGPSILRIQQVVRGDSAAYFCASSRGGQDSGNTIYFGEGSWLTVV.

The chain has TRBV6-5 and TRBJ2-7; 9 nucleotides line up with TRBD2. The CDR3 loop spans 14 amino acids. Looked up from germline, CDR1 is MNHEY and CDR2 is SVGAGI. J lost 7 bases, V lost 0 bases, and 4 bases had no gene match. CDR3 nucleotides: TGTGCCAGCAGTTACTCAGGACTAGCGCAAGAGCAGTACTTC. Translation gives CASSYSGLAQEQYF.

The CDR3 reads CASSFLGRESTEAFF. CDR3 in DNA: TGTGCCAGCAGTTTTCTAGGCAGGGAGTCCACTGAAGCTTTCTTT. V gene TRBV27 combines with J gene TRBJ1-1; D is possibly TRBD1 (5 bases). The CDR3 runs to 15 residues. Germline loops: CDR1 MNHEY, CDR2 SMNVEV (reference sequence). Trimming stripped 3 bases from V and 4 bases from J, with 15 bases between.